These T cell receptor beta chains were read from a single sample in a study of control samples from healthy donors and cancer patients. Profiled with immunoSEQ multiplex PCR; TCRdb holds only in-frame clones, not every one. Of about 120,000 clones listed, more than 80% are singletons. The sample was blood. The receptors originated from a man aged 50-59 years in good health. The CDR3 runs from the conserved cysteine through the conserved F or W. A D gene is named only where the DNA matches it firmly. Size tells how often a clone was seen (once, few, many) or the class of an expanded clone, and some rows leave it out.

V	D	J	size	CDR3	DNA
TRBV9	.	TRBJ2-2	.	CASGGLDTGELFF	TGTGCCAGCGGGGGCCTGGACACCGGGGAGCTGTTTTTT
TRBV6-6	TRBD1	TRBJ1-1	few	CASSWQGESTEAFF	TGTGCCAGCAGTTGGCAGGGGGAAAGCACTGAAGCTTTCTTT
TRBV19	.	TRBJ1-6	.	CASSIAAGRVSPLHF	TGTGCCAGTAGTATAGCCGCAGGGCGCGTTTCACCCCTCCACTTT
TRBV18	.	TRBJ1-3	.	CASSPSQGNTGNTIYF	TGTGCCAGCTCACCATCCCAGGGAAACACTGGAAACACCATATATTTT
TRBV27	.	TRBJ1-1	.	CASSLSNRNTEAFF	TGTGCCAGCAGTTTGAGCAATAGGAACACTGAAGCTTTCTTT
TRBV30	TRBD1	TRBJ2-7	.	CAWTWGQGTYEQYF	TGTGCCTGGACTTGGGGACAGGGAACCTACGAGCAGTACTTC
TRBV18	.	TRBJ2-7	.	CASSPIYRTGPYEQYF	TGTGCCAGCTCACCTATTTACCGAACAGGTCCCTACGAGCAGTACTTC
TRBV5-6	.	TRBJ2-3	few	CASSLFSPTDTQYF	TGTGCCAGCAGCTTGTTCTCCCCGACAGATACGCAGTATTTT
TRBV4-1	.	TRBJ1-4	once	CASSQVTPKNEKLFF	TGCGCCAGCAGCCAAGTGACACCCAAAAATGAAAAACTGTTTTTT
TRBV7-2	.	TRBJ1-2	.	CASSPRGKYGYTF	TGTGCCAGCAGCCCCAGGGGAAAATATGGCTACACCTTC
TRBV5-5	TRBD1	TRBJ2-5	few	CASSGTGQETQYF	TGTGCCAGCAGCGGGACAGGTCAAGAGACCCAGTACTTC
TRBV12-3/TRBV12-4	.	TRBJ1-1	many	CASSSAGVEAFF	TGTGCCAGCAGTTCGGCGGGAGTTGAAGCTTTCTTT
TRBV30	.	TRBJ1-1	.	CAWSVFPTDPRTEAFF	TGTGCCTGGAGTGTATTCCCGACAGATCCACGCACTGAAGCTTTCTTT
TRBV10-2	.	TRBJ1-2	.	CASSPGTEYGYTF	TGCGCCAGCAGCCCCGGGACTGAGTATGGCTACACCTTC
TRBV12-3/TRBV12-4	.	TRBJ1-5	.	CASSTYSNQPQHF	TGTGCCAGCAGTACATATAGCAATCAGCCCCAGCATTTT
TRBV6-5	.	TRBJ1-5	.	CASSRTRGAGQPQHF	TGTGCCAGCAGCCGAACAAGGGGTGCAGGTCAGCCCCAGCATTTT
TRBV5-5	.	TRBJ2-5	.	CASSLFQETQYF	TGTGCCAGCAGCCTTTTTCAAGAGACCCAGTACTTC
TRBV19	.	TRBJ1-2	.	CASSISSANYGYTF	TGTGCCAGTAGTATCAGCTCAGCTAACTATGGCTACACCTTC
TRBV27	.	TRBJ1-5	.	CASSLSGTVPQHF	TGTGCCAGCAGTTTATCGGGCACAGTGCCCCAGCATTTT
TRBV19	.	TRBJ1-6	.	CASSTHRPGRNNSPLHF	TGTGCCAGTAGTACCCATCGGCCGGGACGGAATAATTCACCCCTCCACTTT
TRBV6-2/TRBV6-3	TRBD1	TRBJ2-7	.	CASSYDPRRGRGQVEQYF	TGTGCCAGCAGTTACGATCCACGACGTGGTCGCGGACAGGTCGAGCAGTACTTC
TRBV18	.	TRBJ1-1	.	CASSPEVGTEAFF	TGTGCCAGCTCCCCCGAGGTAGGCACTGAAGCTTTCTTT
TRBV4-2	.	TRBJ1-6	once	CASSQDGAGKDSPLHF	TGTGCCAGCAGCCAAGACGGAGCAGGGAAGGATTCACCCCTCCACTTT
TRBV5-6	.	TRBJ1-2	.	CASSYREVNGYTF	TGTGCCAGCAGCTACAGGGAGGTGAATGGCTACACCTTC
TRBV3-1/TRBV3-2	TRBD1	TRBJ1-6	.	CASSLRTGLGSPLHF	TGTGCCAGCAGCCTACGGACAGGGTTGGGATCACCCCTCCACTTT
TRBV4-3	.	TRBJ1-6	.	CASSQGGGSSYNSPLHF	TGCGCCAGCAGCCAAGGCGGGGGGAGCTCCTATAATTCACCCCTCCACTTT
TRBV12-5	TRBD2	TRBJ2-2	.	CASGLWRGDYTGELFF	TGTGCTAGTGGTTTGTGGCGGGGGGACTACACCGGGGAGCTGTTTTTT
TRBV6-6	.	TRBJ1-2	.	CASSPGYNYGYTF	TGTGCCAGCAGTCCGGGGTACAACTATGGCTACACCTTC